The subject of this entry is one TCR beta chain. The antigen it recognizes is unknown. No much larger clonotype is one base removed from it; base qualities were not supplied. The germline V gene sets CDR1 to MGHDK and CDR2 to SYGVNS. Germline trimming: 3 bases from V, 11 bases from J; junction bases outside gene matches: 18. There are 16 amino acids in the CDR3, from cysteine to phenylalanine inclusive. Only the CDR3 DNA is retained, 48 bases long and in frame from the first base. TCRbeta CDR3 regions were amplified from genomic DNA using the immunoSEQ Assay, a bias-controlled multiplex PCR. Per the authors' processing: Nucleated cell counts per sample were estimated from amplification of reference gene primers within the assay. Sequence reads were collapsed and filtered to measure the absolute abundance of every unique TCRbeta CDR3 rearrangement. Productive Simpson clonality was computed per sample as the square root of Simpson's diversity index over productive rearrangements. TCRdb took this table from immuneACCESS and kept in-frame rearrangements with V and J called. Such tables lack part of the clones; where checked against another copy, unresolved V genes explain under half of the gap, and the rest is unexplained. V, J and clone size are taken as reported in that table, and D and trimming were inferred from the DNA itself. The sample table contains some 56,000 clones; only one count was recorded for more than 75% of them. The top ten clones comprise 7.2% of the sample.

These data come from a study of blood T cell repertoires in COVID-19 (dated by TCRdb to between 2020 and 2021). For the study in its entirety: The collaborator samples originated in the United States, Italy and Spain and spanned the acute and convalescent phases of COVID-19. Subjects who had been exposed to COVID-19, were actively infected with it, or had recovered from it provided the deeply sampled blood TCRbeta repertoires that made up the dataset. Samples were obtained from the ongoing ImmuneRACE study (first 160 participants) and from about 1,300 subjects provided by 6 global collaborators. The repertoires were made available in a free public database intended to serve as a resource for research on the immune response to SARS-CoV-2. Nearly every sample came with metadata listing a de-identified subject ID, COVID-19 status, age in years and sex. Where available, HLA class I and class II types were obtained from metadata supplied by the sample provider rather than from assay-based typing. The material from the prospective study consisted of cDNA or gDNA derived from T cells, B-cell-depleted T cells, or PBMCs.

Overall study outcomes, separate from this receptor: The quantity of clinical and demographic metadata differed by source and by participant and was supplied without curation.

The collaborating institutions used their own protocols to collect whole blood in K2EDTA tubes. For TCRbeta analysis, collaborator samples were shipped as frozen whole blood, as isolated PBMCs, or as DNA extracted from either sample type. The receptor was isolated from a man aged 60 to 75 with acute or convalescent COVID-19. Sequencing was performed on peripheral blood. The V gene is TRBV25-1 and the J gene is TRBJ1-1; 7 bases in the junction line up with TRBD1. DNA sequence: TGTGCCAGCAGTGAGCATAGCCGGGACAGAGAAAGGAGGGCTTTCTTT. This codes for CASSEHSRDRERRAFF. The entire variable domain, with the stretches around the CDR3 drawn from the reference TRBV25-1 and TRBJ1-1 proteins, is EADIYQTPRYLVIGTGKKITLECSQTMGHDKMYWYQQDPGMELHLIHYSYGVNSTEKGDLSSESTVSRIRTEHFPLTLESARPSHTSQYLCASSEHSRDRERRAFFGQGTRLTVV.